Below, 17 T cell receptor beta chains from the same sample are listed, as sequenced in a study of cytomegalovirus exposure and HLA in healthy donors. Amplification used 60 Vbeta primers and 13 Jbeta primers. TCRdb keeps only in-frame clones here, not all; method: immunoSEQ multiplex PCR. The table lists around 140,000 clones, roughly 60% of them singletons, with under 2.5% in the top ten. Source material: PBMCs. Source of these receptors: a woman aged 40 to 50 in good health and CMV-seronegative.

The chain combines TRBV13 with TRBJ1-6; 7 bases are a match to TRBD1. Per germline, CDR1 PRHDT and CDR2 FYEKMQ (reference sequence). V lost 5 bases, J lost 8 bases, and 6 bases stayed unmatched. This CDR3 has 14 residues. The CDR3 nucleotides read TGTGCCAGCAGCGCACAGGGGTCCTATTCACCCCTCCACTTT. It encodes CASSAQGSYSPLHF.

The chain couples TRBV6-5 to TRBJ2-5; 9 bases are shared with TRBD1. Germline trimming cut 7 bases from V and 2 bases from J; bases unmatched to any gene: 8. This CDR3 has 15 residues. Germline V gene lookup returns CDR1 MNHEY and CDR2 SVGAGI. The CDR3: CASTLTGGPQETQYF. Written as DNA, the CDR3 is TGTGCCAGCACTCTGACAGGGGGACCGCAAGAGACCCAGTACTTC.

The rearrangement joins TRBV5-4 to TRBJ2-7; 9 nucleotides align to TRBD1. The V segment lost 4 bases and the J segment 1 base; nucleotides outside the gene matches: 6. This CDR3 contains 15 residues. Germline V gene lookup returns CDR1 SGHNT and CDR2 YYREEE (reference sequence). The CDR3 DNA is TGTGCCAGCAGCCGGGGACAGGGCCATTCCTACGAGCAGTACTTC. It yields the protein CASSRGQGHSYEQYF.

The gene calls are TRBV7-2 and TRBJ1-2, with D possibly TRBD1 on 6 matching bases. V was trimmed by 1 base and J by 5 bases, leaving 14 bases between them. The germline CDR1 and CDR2 sequences are SGHTA and FQGNSA. The CDR3 has 15 residues. CDR3: CASSLVGGARYGYTF. As DNA, the CDR3 is TGTGCCAGCAGCTTAGTTGGGGGGGCGCGGTATGGCTACACCTTC.

The gene calls are TRBV7-9 and TRBJ1-2; 7 bases are shared with TRBD1. V gave up 3 bases and J gave up 5 bases; unmatched junction bases: 12. From germline, CDR1 is SEHNR and CDR2 FQNEAQ (reference sequence). CDR3 length equals 16 residues. CDR3 coding DNA: TGTGCCAGCAGCTTCGGACCCTTGACAGGGCCTTATGGCTACACCTTC. Translation gives CASSFGPLTGPYGYTF. Supplemented by reference TRBV7-9 and TRBJ1-2, the full variable domain reads DTGVSQNPRHKITKRGQNVTFRCDPISEHNRLYWYRQTLGQGPEFLTYFQNEAQLEKSRLLSDRFSAERPKGSFSTLEIQRTEQGDSAMYLCASSFGPLTGPYGYTFGSGTRLTVV.

The genes are TRBV19 and TRBJ1-1, with TRBD1 matching 11 bases. Germline V gene data show CDR1 as LNHDA and CDR2 as SQIVND (reference sequence). J was trimmed by 7 bases and V by 3 bases; bases with no gene match: 1. CDR3 length: 13 residues. Here the CDR3 DNA reads TGTGCCAGTAGTATTGGGACAGGGGGTGAAGCTTTCTTT. This translates into CASSIGTGGEAFF.

The V gene is TRBV29-1, the J gene TRBJ1-1; 11 bases align to TRBD1. V trimming: 2 bases; J trimming: 8 bases; junction bases outside the gene matches: 4. Germline CDR1 SQVTM, CDR2 ANQGSEA. This CDR3 spans 13 amino acids. CDR3 DNA sequence: TGCAGCGTTGAAAGGACAGGGGGCCTAGAAGCTTTCTTT. Its protein product is CSVERTGGLEAFF.

The V call is TRBV19, the J call TRBJ2-3, with 9 positions matching TRBD2. The V segment lost 4 bases and the J segment 4 bases; nucleotides outside the gene matches: 3. Per germline, CDR1 LNHDA and CDR2 SQIVND (reference sequence). This CDR3 spans 14 amino acids. CDR3 loop: CASSRAGGSDTQYF. CDR3 DNA sequence: TGTGCCAGTAGTAGGGCGGGGGGGTCAGATACGCAGTATTTT.

The gene calls are TRBV15 and TRBJ2-5, with D perhaps TRBD1 (5 bases). Per germline, CDR1 LNHNV and CDR2 YYDKDF (reference sequence). Trimming cost V 5 bases and J 5 bases, with 15 bases left between them. CDR3 length equals 14 residues. CDR3 sequence: CATSAKQAVETQYF. The CDR3, as DNA: TGTGCCACCAGCGCAAAACAGGCGGTGGAGACCCAGTACTTC.

This clone was counted once. J is TRBJ1-1 and V is TRBV18, with 9 bases matching TRBD1. V gave up 3 bases and J gave up 3 bases; unmatched junction bases: 5. In germline, CDR1 is KGHSH, CDR2 LQKENI. There are 15 residues in the CDR3. DNA of the CDR3: TGTGCCAGCTCACCTACAGGGGGCGCGGACACTGAAGCTTTCTTT. Its protein product is CASSPTGGADTEAFF.

This clone occurred a few times. The chain employs TRBV19 and TRBJ1-1; D gene unclear. V dropped 6 bases and J dropped 4 bases, with 12 bases sitting between them. Germline CDR1 is LNHDA and CDR2 is SQIVND (reference sequence). The CDR3 contains 13 residues. The CDR3 nucleotides are TGTGCCAGTAGGACGCAGCGGGGCACTGAAGCTTTCTTT. Translating it yields CASRTQRGTEAFF.

CDR3 loop: CASSLGGAGTDTQYF. The DNA for the CDR3 is TGCGCCAGCAGCCTGGGCGGGGCGGGCACAGATACGCAGTATTTT. This chain joins TRBV4-1 and TRBJ2-3; tentative D call: TRBD2 (6 bases). The germline CDR1 and CDR2 sequences are MGHRA and YSYEKL. V gave up 4 bases and J gave up 1 base, with 12 bases separating them. The CDR3 extends over 15 amino acids.

There are a few counts of this clone. This chain's CDR3 is CASSFARTEDTQYF. CDR3 coding DNA: TGTGCCAGCAGCTTTGCTAGGACTGAGGATACGCAGTATTTT. The chain carries TRBV5-6 and TRBJ2-3, with D perhaps matching TRBD2 (5 bases). The CDR3 is made up of 14 amino acids. V lost 2 bases, J lost 6 bases, and 13 bases lay in between. CDR1 and CDR2 from the germline V gene are SGHDT and YYEEEE.

There are a few counts of this clone. The chain has TRBV21-1 and TRBJ2-3; the table's D gene call, TRBD1, was not cross checked with the DNA. TRBV21-1 is a pseudogene locus. The CDR3 contains 16 residues. CDR3 in amino acids: CASSPEDRFNTDTQYF. The CDR3 DNA is TGTGCCAGCAGCCCCGAGGACAGGTTTAACACAGATACGCAGTATTTT.

The V call is TRBV5-1, the J call TRBJ2-2; 9 nucleotides match TRBD1. This CDR3 spans 14 amino acids. Germline-derived CDR1 and CDR2 are SGHRS and YFSETQ. V trimming: 7 bases; J trimming: 1 base; junction bases outside the gene matches: 2. CDR3 sequence reads: CASQGQGNTGELFF. The CDR3 nucleotides read TGCGCCAGCCAGGGACAGGGGAACACCGGGGAGCTGTTTTTT. Full variable domain (rest looked up from reference TRBV5-1 and TRBJ2-2): KAGVTQTPRYLIKTRGQQVTLSCSPISGHRSVSWYQQTPGQGLQFLFEYFSETQRNKGNFPGRFSGRQFSNSRSEMNVSTLELGDSALYLCASQGQGNTGELFFGEGSRLTVL.

In this sample, this clone turned up a few times. The CDR3 DNA is TGTGCCAGCAGCATCGGGAGGAACTATGGCTACACCTTC. Translating gives CASSIGRNYGYTF. The genes are TRBV6-5 and TRBJ1-2; D ambiguous. Between the trimmed V and J ends, which lost 6 bases and 2 bases, there was a span of 10 bases. The CDR3 extends over 13 amino acids. Per germline, CDR1 MNHEY and CDR2 SVGAGI.

A single count supports this clone. The chain combines TRBV7-2 with TRBJ1-3; 7 nucleotides match TRBD1. Germline V gives CDR1 SGHTA, CDR2 FQGNSA. The CDR3 is made up of 17 amino acids. The trim removed 0 bases at V and 2 bases at J, leaving 7 bases unmatched. The CDR3 here is CASSLAGTVLAGNTIYF. CDR3 bases: TGTGCCAGCAGCTTAGCTGGGACAGTACTGGCTGGAAACACCATATATTTT.